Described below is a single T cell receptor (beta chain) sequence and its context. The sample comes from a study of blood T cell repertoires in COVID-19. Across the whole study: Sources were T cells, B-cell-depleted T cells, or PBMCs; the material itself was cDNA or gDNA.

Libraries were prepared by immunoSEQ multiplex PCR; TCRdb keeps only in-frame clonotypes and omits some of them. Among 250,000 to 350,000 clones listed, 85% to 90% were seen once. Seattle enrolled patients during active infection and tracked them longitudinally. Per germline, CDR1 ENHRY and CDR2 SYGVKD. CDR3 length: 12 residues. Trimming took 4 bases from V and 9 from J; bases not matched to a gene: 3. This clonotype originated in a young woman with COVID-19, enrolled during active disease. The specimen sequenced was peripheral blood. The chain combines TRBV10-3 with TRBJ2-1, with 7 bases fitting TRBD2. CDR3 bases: TGTGCCATCAGTGCCCCGGGGGGTGAGCAGTTCTTC. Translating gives CAISAPGGEQFF.